The entry that follows covers one T cell receptor beta chain sequence. Its antigen is as yet unknown. The record originates from a study of T cells expressing NK-cell markers. Study-level information: Serological testing identified most of the eight sequenced donors as HCMV-seropositive and one as seronegative.

Production of TCR beta cDNA relied on 5'RACE template switching with UMIs. TCRdb re-called the 5' RACE reads and catalogs CDR3 proteins one per entry, DNA excluded. The sample has around 280,000 distinct CDR3 sequences. The CDR3 extends over 17 amino acids. CDR1 SGDLS and CDR2 YYNGEE come from the germline V gene. General study findings and limits: A few donors' CD3+CD56-NKG2C+ cells were dominated by the same clonotypes. Nothing established the HCMV specificity of expanded NKG2C+ T cell clones.

The chain is built from TRBV9 and TRBJ2-1; TCRdb picks TRBD1, but there is no DNA to check that call. Sequencing was performed on blood T cells: a sorted CD56 or NKG2C T cell subset, CD4+ or CD8+ T cells, or bulk PBMC T cells (not recorded which). The receptor's source is a man between 18 and 29 years old in good health. The CDR3 is CASSVGIRGGGANEQFF.